Below are 31 T cell receptor beta chains sequenced from a single sample in a study of blood T cell repertoires in COVID-19. Here immunoSEQ multiplex PCR was the method, and the copy in TCRdb shows in-frame clones only, minus some. The data hold about 300,000 clones, with approximately 84% observed a single time. Material: PBMCs or T cells enriched from blood (not recorded which). The receptor source for this set is a man aged 25-45 years who had recovered from COVID-19.

V and J are TRBV18 and TRBJ2-2, with D possibly being TRBD2 (7 bases). Trimming took off 4 bases at V and 1 base at J, with 16 bases between the two ends. The CDR3 is 17 amino acids. Germline V gives CDR1 KGHSH, CDR2 LQKENI. The CDR3 DNA reads TGTGCCAGCTCACTGACCGAGGGGGGGCAGAACACCGGGGAGCTGTTTTTT. Its protein is CASSLTEGGQNTGELFF.

This sequence joins TRBV20-1 and TRBJ2-2; perhaps TRBD2 as D (6 bases). V lost 3 bases and J 0 bases, leaving 14 bases between the germline ends. Germline loops: CDR1 DFQATT, CDR2 SNEGSKA (reference sequence). This CDR3 region has 16 residues. The CDR3 nucleotides are TGCAGTGCTAGTCCAGCGGGCCGAACGAACACCGGGGAGCTGTTTTTT. Translation: CSASPAGRTNTGELFF.

This chain links TRBV10-1 with TRBJ2-2, with D tentatively TRBD1 (5 bases). The CDR3 extends over 12 amino acids. The V end was cut by 5 bases, the J end by 6 bases, with 7 bases between. Germline CDR1 is WNHNN and CDR2 is SYGVQD (reference sequence). The CDR3 bases are TGCGCCAGCAGTCCAGGGTCCGGGGAGCTGTTTTTT. Its translation is CASSPGSGELFF.

This chain joins TRBV2 and TRBJ1-1; D call uncertain. The CDR3 length is 12 residues. The germline CDR1 and CDR2 sequences are SNHLY and FYNNEI. V was clipped by 4 bases and J by 6 bases, with 9 bases between them. CDR3 residues: CASSVVPAEAFF. The DNA for the CDR3 is TGTGCCAGCAGTGTAGTGCCGGCTGAAGCTTTCTTT.

The chain recombines TRBV30 with TRBJ1-2; D call uncertain. Germline CDR1 and CDR2: GTSNPN and SVGIG (reference sequence). Trimming took off 0 bases at V and 10 bases at J, with 18 bases between the two ends. The CDR3 runs to 14 residues. The CDR3 DNA sequence: TGTGCCTGGAGTGTAGACCAGGCACGGTCCGACTACACCTTC. Translating it yields CAWSVDQARSDYTF.

This chain uses TRBV27 with TRBJ2-1; 10 bases are shared with TRBD2. From germline, CDR1 is MNHEY and CDR2 SMNVEV (reference sequence). The V gene end was trimmed by 4 bases and the J gene end by 6 bases; junction bases not matched to a gene: 6. The CDR3 is 15 amino acids. CDR3 protein: CASSSPGLAFNEQFF. The CDR3 DNA sequence: TGTGCCAGCAGTTCTCCGGGACTAGCGTTCAATGAGCAGTTCTTC.

A note on this clone: The same CDR3 also results from other DNA sequences found in this sample. This chain links TRBV30 with TRBJ1-5, with D perhaps TRBD1 (6 bases). The CDR3 length is 14 residues. Trimming cost V 0 bases and J 4 bases, with 10 bases left between them. The germline CDR1 and CDR2 sequences are GTSNPN and SVGIG (reference sequence). In DNA form, the CDR3 reads TGTGCCTGGAGTGTAGGTCAGGGGAATCAGCCCCAGCATTTT. Translating it yields CAWSVGQGNQPQHF.

Here the CDR3 reads CASSPLGGASGTHEQYF. CDR3 nucleotides: TGTGCCAGCAGCCCCCTGGGAGGAGCTAGCGGGACCCACGAGCAGTACTTC. The chain has TRBV5-6 and TRBJ2-7; TRBD2 matches 9 bases. The V gene end was trimmed by 4 bases and the J gene end by 5 bases; junction bases not matched to a gene: 16. The CDR3 contains 17 residues. Germline lookup yields CDR1 SGHDT and CDR2 YYEEEE.

The rearrangement links TRBV27 to TRBJ2-1; D might be TRBD2 (6 bases). The CDR3 is 16 amino acids. V was pared by 4 bases and J by 8 bases, with 21 bases between. Per the germline V gene, CDR1 is MNHEY and CDR2 is SMNVEV (reference sequence). The chain's CDR3 is CASSSPSGVVSDEQFF. CDR3 sequence (DNA): TGTGCCAGCAGTTCCCCTTCGGGGGTGGTCTCCGATGAGCAGTTCTTC.

The chain joins TRBV14 to TRBJ1-4, with a possible D match to TRBD1 (5 bases). Germline V gene sequence: CDR1 SGHDN, CDR2 FVKESK. This CDR3 has 16 amino acids. Trimming stripped 1 base from V and 4 bases from J, with 13 bases between. CDR3 in DNA: TGTGCCAGCAGCCAAGTCTTCGGGACTCTTAATGAAAAACTGTTTTTT. Its protein product is CASSQVFGTLNEKLFF.

The rearrangement links TRBV7-2 to TRBJ2-5, with 15 bases that match TRBD2. This CDR3 region has 18 residues. Germline CDR1 SGHTA, CDR2 FQGNSA. V lost 1 base to trimming and J lost 5 bases; unmatched junction nucleotides: 8. Written as DNA, the CDR3 is TGTGCCAGCAGCTTAGGTGGACTAGCGGGAGGGCCCAGTGAGACCCAGTACTTC. This sequence encodes CASSLGGLAGGPSETQYF. The entire variable domain, with the rest obtained from reference TRBV7-2 and TRBJ2-5, is as follows: GAGVSQSPSNKVTEKGKDVELRCDPISGHTALYWYRQSLGQGLEFLIYFQGNSAPDKSGLPSDRFSAERTGGSVSTLTIQRTQQEDSAVYLCASSLGGLAGGPSETQYFGPGTRLLVL.

The gene calls are TRBV5-6 and TRBJ2-2, with 13 bases lining up with TRBD2. Per germline, CDR1 SGHDT and CDR2 YYEEEE. The CDR3 sequence is 17 residues long. The junction had 7 bases not matched to a gene; V was cut back by 3 bases and J by 5 bases. The CDR3 region is CASSYRTSGRKTGELFF. The CDR3 region has the DNA TGTGCCAGCAGCTACCGGACTAGCGGGAGAAAAACCGGGGAGCTGTTTTTT.

The chain combines TRBV30 with TRBJ2-2; D unresolved. V lost 8 bases and J lost 9, with 16 bases in between. The CDR3 is 12 residues long. Germline V CDR1 and CDR2: GTSNPN, SVGIG (reference sequence). CDR3 loop: CAVDGGGWELFF. As DNA, the CDR3 is TGTGCCGTCGACGGCGGTGGCTGGGAGCTGTTTTTT.

The chain joins TRBV5-5 to TRBJ1-5; D unclear. Trimming cost V 4 bases and J 3 bases, with 14 bases left between them. The CDR3 sequence is 15 residues long. In germline, CDR1 is SGHKS, CDR2 YYEKEE (reference sequence). The CDR3 protein is CASSIIGLANQPQHF. As DNA, the CDR3 is TGTGCCAGCAGCATTATAGGACTAGCCAATCAGCCCCAGCATTTT.

The CDR3 DNA reads TGTGCCAGTAGTATAGAAGGACTAGCGGGAGAGAACACCGGGGAGCTGTTTTTT. As protein: CASSIEGLAGENTGELFF. The chain couples TRBV19 to TRBJ2-2, with 13 bases that match TRBD2. There are 18 residues in the CDR3. After removal of 0 bases from V and 1 base from J, the junction contained 2 bases not matched to a gene. CDR1 is LNHDA, CDR2 SQIVND, per germline (reference sequence).

This chain uses TRBV28 with TRBJ2-3; D not certain. The CDR3 is 14 residues long. The germline gives CDR1 MDHEN, CDR2 SYDVKM. Trimming shortened V by 6 bases and J by 4 bases, and 14 bases separated the two germline ends. The CDR3 coding sequence is TGTGCCAGCAGAGGAGCCCTCGTGTCAGATACGCAGTATTTT. Encoded protein: CASRGALVSDTQYF.

This clone occurred once. The chain is built from TRBV28 and TRBJ2-7; D ambiguous. Germline V lookup: CDR1 MDHEN, CDR2 SYDVKM. V lost 6 bases, J lost 5 bases, and 23 bases lay in between. CDR3 size: 16 residues. CDR3 DNA: TGTGCCAGCAGCTCCCCGACCTTATTGGTCAGCGACGAGCAGTACTTC. Its translation: CASSSPTLLVSDEQYF. Together with reference TRBV28 and TRBJ2-7, the CDR3 gives the full variable domain: DVKVTQSSRYLVKRTGEKVFLECVQDMDHENMFWYRQDPGLGLRLIYFSYDVKMKEKGDIPEGYSVSREKKERFSLILESASTNQTSMYLCASSSPTLLVSDEQYFGPGTRLTVT.

V usage is TRBV7-2 and J usage is TRBJ2-2; no reliable D call. CDR1 and CDR2 (germline): SGHTA, FQGNSA. The CDR3 contains 14 residues. The V and J ends lost 2 bases and 6 bases respectively, with 10 bases between them. The chain's CDR3 is CASSLTMVAGELFF. CDR3 bases: TGTGCCAGCAGCTTAACTATGGTGGCCGGGGAGCTGTTTTTT. Full variable domain (remainder filled in from reference TRBV7-2 and TRBJ2-2): GAGVSQSPSNKVTEKGKDVELRCDPISGHTALYWYRQSLGQGLEFLIYFQGNSAPDKSGLPSDRFSAERTGGSVSTLTIQRTQQEDSAVYLCASSLTMVAGELFFGEGSRLTVL.

The chain joins TRBV4-1 to TRBJ2-4; D is undetermined. V was cut by 6 bases and J by 2 bases, with 5 bases left in between. CDR1 MGHRA and CDR2 YSYEKL come from the germline V gene. The CDR3 runs 12 residues. The CDR3 protein is CASSGPKNIQYF. DNA for the CDR3: TGCGCCAGCAGTGGGCCCAAAAACATTCAGTACTTC.

This chain links TRBV28 with TRBJ1-2; D is possibly TRBD1 (6 bases). V was clipped by 7 bases and J by 4 bases, with 13 bases between them. The CDR3 runs 13 residues. Germline CDR1 and CDR2: MDHEN and SYDVKM. The CDR3: CASTSGGTYGYTF. CDR3 coding DNA: TGTGCCAGCACTTCGGGGGGCACCTATGGCTACACCTTC.

The V gene is TRBV7-9, the J gene TRBJ1-2, with 10 bases identical to TRBD1. The length of the CDR3 is 14 residues. Germline V gene data show CDR1 as SEHNR and CDR2 as FQNEAQ (reference sequence). Trimming took 5 bases from V and 8 from J; bases not matched to a gene: 8. DNA of the CDR3: TGTGCCAGCAGCAACCCCGGGACAGGGGTCGGCTACACCTTC. As protein: CASSNPGTGVGYTF.

This clone showed up just once. The rearrangement uses TRBV24-1 and TRBJ1-3; D is perhaps TRBD1 (6 bases). The germline CDR1 and CDR2 sequences are KGHDR and SFDVKD. There are 14 residues in the CDR3. The ends were cut back, 9 bases at V and 4 bases at J, with 15 bases in the middle. The CDR3 nucleotides are TGTGCCACCTCGGCGGGGGCGCGGGGAAACACCATATATTTT. Its translation is CATSAGARGNTIYF.

The rearrangement links TRBV5-8 to TRBJ1-5; TRBD1 agrees at 10 bases. The CDR3 is 17 residues long. The V and J ends lost 4 bases and 0 bases, in that order; junction bases with no gene match: 7. The germline CDR1 and CDR2 sequences are SGHTS and YDEGEE. DNA for the CDR3: TGTGCCAGCAGCCCGGGGACAGGGGACGATAGCAATCAGCCCCAGCATTTT. It codes for CASSPGTGDDSNQPQHF.

The chain combines TRBV9 with TRBJ1-2; possibly TRBD1 for D (6 bases). CDR1 SGDLS and CDR2 YYNGEE come from the germline V gene. This CDR3 contains 10 residues. With 9 bases removed from V and 6 bases from J, the gap between germline ends came to 9 bases. CDR3 amino acids: CATQGHGYTF. The CDR3 DNA is TGTGCCACTCAGGGGCATGGCTACACCTTC.

J is TRBJ2-1 and V is TRBV3-1 (or the pseudogene TRBV3-2), with a tentative D call TRBD2 (6 bases). Per germline, CDR1 LGHDT and CDR2 YNNKEL (reference sequence). This CDR3 contains 17 residues. V lost 0 bases, J lost 10 bases, and 22 bases lay in between. CDR3 residues: CASSQDSRARGLVEQFF. CDR3 DNA: TGTGCCAGCAGCCAAGATTCCCGAGCGCGGGGATTGGTAGAGCAGTTCTTC.

The CDR3 region is CASTDEQGISNQPQHF. DNA of the CDR3: TGTGCCAGTACCGATGAACAGGGAATTAGCAATCAGCCCCAGCATTTT. V usage is TRBV19 and J usage is TRBJ1-5, with a possible D match to TRBD1 (6 bases). CDR1 is LNHDA, CDR2 SQIVND, per germline (reference sequence). Between the trimmed V and J ends, which lost 7 bases and 0 bases, there was a span of 16 bases. CDR3 length: 16 residues. The variable domain in full, with the rest retrieved from reference TRBV19 and TRBJ1-5, is DGGITQSPKYLFRKEGQNVTLSCEQNLNHDAMYWYRQDPGQGLRLIYYSQIVNDFQKGDIAEGYSVSREKKESFPLTVTSAQKNPTAFYLCASTDEQGISNQPQHFGDGTRLSIL.

The rearrangement joins TRBV18 to TRBJ2-3, with 8 nucleotides matching TRBD1. After removal of 4 bases from V and 1 base from J, the junction contained 4 bases not matched to a gene. Germline values: CDR1 KGHSH, CDR2 LQKENI. The CDR3 contains 15 residues. The CDR3 here is CASSLGTGRTDTQYF. DNA for the CDR3: TGTGCCAGCTCACTCGGGACAGGACGCACAGATACGCAGTATTTT.

This clone was observed a single time. The chain couples TRBV19 to TRBJ2-1; 11 nucleotides line up with TRBD2. CDR1 and CDR2 (germline): LNHDA, SQIVND (reference sequence). V lost 8 bases and J lost 9; bases outside the gene matches: 12. The CDR3 is 15 amino acids. CDR3 sequence (DNA): TGTGCCAGTTCTGCTCTAGCGGGAGGTGTCGGTGAGCAGTTCTTC. Translation: CASSALAGGVGEQFF.

The gene calls are TRBV5-6 and TRBJ2-3; TRBD1 matches at 10 bases. Germline V lookup: CDR1 SGHDT, CDR2 YYEEEE. The CDR3 extends over 15 amino acids. V gave up 5 bases and J gave up 1 base; unmatched junction bases: 4. CDR3 residues: CASSPGTGGTDTQYF. CDR3 coding DNA: TGTGCCAGCAGTCCGGGGACAGGGGGCACAGATACGCAGTATTTT.

J is TRBJ1-2 and V is TRBV3-1 (or the pseudogene TRBV3-2); 9 bases are a match to TRBD1. V dropped 5 bases and J dropped 3; count of bases not matched to a gene: 4. Germline CDR1 and CDR2: LGHDT and YNNKEL (reference sequence). The CDR3 has 14 amino acids. The CDR3 region has the DNA TGTGCCAGCAGCGGGGGACAGGGATACTATGGCTACACCTTC. It yields the protein CASSGGQGYYGYTF.

The chain is built from TRBV4-1 and TRBJ2-3; 7 positions match TRBD1. Germline V gives CDR1 MGHRA, CDR2 YSYEKL. The ends lost 4 bases at V and 1 base at J; junction bases unmatched: 11. CDR3 length: 17 amino acids. CDR3 sequence: CASSRLQGNEGTDTQYF. DNA for the CDR3: TGCGCCAGCAGCCGCCTACAGGGGAACGAGGGCACAGATACGCAGTATTTT.